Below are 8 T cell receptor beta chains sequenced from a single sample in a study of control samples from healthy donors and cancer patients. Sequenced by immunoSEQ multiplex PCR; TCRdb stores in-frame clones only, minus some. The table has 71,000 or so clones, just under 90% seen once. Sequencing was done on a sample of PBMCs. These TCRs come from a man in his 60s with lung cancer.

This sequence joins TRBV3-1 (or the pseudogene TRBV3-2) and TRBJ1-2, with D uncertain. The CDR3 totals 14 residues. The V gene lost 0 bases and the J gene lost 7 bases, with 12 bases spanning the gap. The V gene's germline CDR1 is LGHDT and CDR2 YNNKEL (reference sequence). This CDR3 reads CASSQDHGEGGYTF. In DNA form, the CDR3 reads TGTGCCAGCAGCCAAGATCACGGGGAGGGTGGCTACACCTTC.

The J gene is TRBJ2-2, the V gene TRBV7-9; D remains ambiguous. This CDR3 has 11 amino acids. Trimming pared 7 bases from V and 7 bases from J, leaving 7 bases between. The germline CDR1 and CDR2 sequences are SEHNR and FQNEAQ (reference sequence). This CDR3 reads CASTSGGELFF. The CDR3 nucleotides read TGTGCCAGCACCTCCGGCGGGGAGCTGTTTTTT.

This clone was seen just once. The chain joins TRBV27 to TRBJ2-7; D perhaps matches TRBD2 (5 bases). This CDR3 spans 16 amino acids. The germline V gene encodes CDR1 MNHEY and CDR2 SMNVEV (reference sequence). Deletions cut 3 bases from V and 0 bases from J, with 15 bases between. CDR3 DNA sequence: TGTGCCAGCAGTTTGGATCCGGGGTCTTCCTCCTACGAGCAGTACTTC. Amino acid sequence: CASSLDPGSSSYEQYF.

The CDR3 bases are TGTGCCAGCAGCTTAGCGCAGGATTATGGCTACACCTTC. Residues: CASSLAQDYGYTF. The J gene is TRBJ1-2, the V gene TRBV7-9; no clear D gene. This CDR3 is built from 13 residues. Trimming took 0 bases from V and 5 from J, leaving 7 bases between them. From germline, CDR1 is SEHNR and CDR2 FQNEAQ (reference sequence). Full variable domain (remainder filled in from reference TRBV7-9 and TRBJ1-2): DTGVSQNPRHKITKRGQNVTFRCDPISEHNRLYWYRQTLGQGPEFLTYFQNEAQLEKSRLLSDRFSAERPKGSFSTLEIQRTEQGDSAMYLCASSLAQDYGYTFGSGTRLTVV.

The CDR3 sequence is CASSPTFSNEKLFF. The CDR3 DNA reads as TGTGCCAGCAGCCCGACATTTTCTAATGAAAAACTGTTTTTT. The V and J genes are TRBV4-2 and TRBJ1-4; D unclear. This CDR3 has 14 amino acids. The germline V and J ends were trimmed by 4 bases and 3 bases, with 9 bases remaining between them. Germline V CDR1 and CDR2: LGHNA, YNFKEQ.

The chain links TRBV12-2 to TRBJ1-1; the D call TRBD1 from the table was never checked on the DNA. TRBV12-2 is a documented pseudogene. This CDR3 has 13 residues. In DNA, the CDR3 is TGTGCAAGTCGCACACGACAGCCGCCGACAGCTTTCTTT. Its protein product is CASRTRQPPTAFF.

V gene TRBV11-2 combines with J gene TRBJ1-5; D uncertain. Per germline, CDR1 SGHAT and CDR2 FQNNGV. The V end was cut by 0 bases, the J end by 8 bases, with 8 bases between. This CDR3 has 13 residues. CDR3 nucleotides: TGTGCCAGCAGCTTAGATTGGGCCAAGCCCCAGCATTTT. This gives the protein CASSLDWAKPQHF.

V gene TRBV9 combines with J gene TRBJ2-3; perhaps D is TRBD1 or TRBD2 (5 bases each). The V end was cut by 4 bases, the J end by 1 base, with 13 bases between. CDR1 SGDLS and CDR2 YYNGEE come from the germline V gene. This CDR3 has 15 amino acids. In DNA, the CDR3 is TGTGCCAGCAGCCCCCCCCCGGGACGCACAGATACGCAGTATTTT. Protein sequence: CASSPPPGRTDTQYF.